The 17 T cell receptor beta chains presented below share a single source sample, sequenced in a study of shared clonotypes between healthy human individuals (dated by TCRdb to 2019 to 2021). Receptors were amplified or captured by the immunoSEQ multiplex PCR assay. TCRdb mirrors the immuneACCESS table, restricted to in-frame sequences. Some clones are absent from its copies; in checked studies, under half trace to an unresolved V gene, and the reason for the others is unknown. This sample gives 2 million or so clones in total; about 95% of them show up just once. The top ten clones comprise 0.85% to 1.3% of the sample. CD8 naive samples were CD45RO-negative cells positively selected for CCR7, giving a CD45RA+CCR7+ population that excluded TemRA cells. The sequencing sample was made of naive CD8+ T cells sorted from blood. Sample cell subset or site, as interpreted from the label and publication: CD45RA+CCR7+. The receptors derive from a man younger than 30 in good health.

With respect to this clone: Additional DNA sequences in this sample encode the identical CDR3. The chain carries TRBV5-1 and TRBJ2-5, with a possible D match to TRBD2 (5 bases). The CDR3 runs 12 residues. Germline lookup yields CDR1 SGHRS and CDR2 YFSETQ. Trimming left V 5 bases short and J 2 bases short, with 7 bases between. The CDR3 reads CASRGGQETQYF. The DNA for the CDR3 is TGCGCCAGCAGGGGCGGGCAAGAGACCCAGTACTTC.

The CDR3 spells CASSFSFGVGVNEQFF. The DNA for the CDR3 is TGTGCCAGCAGTTTTTCCTTCGGGGTAGGCGTGAATGAGCAGTTCTTC. The J gene is TRBJ2-1, the V gene TRBV27; D might be TRBD2 (5 bases). CDR1 and CDR2 (germline): MNHEY, SMNVEV (reference sequence). The V end lost 3 bases, the J end lost 7 bases, and 19 bases lay between the germline ends. The CDR3 has 16 amino acids.

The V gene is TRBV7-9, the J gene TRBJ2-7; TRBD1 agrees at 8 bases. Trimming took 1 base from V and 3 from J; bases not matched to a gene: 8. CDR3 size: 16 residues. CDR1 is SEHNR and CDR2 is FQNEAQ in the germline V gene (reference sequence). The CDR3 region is CASSLGQGASLYEQYF. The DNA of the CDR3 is TGTGCCAGCAGCTTAGGTCAGGGGGCCTCCCTCTACGAGCAGTACTTC.

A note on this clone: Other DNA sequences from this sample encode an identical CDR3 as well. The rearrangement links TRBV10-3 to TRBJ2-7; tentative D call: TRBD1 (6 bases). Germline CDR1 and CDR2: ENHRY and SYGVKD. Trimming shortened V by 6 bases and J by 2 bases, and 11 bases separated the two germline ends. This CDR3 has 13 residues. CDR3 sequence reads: CAISRDTTYEQYF. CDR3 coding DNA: TGTGCCATCAGCAGGGACACCACCTACGAGCAGTACTTC.

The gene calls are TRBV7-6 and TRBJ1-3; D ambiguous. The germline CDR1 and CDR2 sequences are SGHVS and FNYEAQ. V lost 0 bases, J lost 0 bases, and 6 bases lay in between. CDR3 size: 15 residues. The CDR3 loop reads CASSLATDSGNTIYF. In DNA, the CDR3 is TGTGCCAGCAGCTTAGCGACTGACTCTGGAAACACCATATATTTT.

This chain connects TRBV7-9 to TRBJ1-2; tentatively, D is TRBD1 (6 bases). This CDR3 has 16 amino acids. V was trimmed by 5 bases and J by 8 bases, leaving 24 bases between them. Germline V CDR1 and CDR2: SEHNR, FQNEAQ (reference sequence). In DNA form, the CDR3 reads TGTGCCAGCAGCCCCCCAGGGGCCGCCTTTCTGGGAGGCTACACCTTC. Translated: CASSPPGAAFLGGYTF.

The CDR3 DNA sequence: TGCGCCAGCAGTGACCAGTACGAGCAGTACTTC. Translated, it gives CASSDQYEQYF. The chain joins TRBV10-2 to TRBJ2-5; D uncertain. Judging by the DNA end, TRBJ2-7 fits better; the J call may be wrong. From germline, CDR1 is WSHSY and CDR2 SAAADI. The CDR3 is 11 amino acids.

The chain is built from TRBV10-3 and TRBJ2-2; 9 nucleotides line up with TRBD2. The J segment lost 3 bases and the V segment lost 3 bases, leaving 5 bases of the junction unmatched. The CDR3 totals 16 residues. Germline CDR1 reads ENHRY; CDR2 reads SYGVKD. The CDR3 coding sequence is TGTGCCATCAGTGATCCCCGCGGGGGGGACACCGGGGAGCTGTTTTTT. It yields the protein CAISDPRGGDTGELFF.

In DNA, the CDR3 is TGTGCCAGCAGCTTGGGTGCAGGGGGCGTTCAGCCCCAGCATTTT. Encoded protein: CASSLGAGGVQPQHF. The chain uses TRBV5-6 and TRBJ1-5, with 8 bases that match TRBD1. CDR1 is SGHDT and CDR2 is YYEEEE in the germline V gene. This CDR3 is built from 15 residues. J gave up 6 bases and V 0 bases, and 5 bases lay outside the gene matches.

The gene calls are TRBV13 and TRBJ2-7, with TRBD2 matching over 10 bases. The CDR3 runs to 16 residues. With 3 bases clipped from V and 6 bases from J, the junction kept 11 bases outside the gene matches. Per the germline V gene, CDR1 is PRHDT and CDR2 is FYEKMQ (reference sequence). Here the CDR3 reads CASSLEGGLAGAEQYF. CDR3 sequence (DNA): TGTGCCAGCAGCTTGGAGGGAGGGCTAGCGGGAGCCGAGCAGTACTTC.

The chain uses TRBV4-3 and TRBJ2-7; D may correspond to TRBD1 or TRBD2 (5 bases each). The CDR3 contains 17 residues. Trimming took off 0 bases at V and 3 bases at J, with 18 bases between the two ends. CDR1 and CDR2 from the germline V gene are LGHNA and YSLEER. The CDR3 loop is CASSQDKGDPAHYEQYF. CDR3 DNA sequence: TGCGCCAGCAGCCAAGATAAAGGGGACCCTGCCCACTACGAGCAGTACTTC.

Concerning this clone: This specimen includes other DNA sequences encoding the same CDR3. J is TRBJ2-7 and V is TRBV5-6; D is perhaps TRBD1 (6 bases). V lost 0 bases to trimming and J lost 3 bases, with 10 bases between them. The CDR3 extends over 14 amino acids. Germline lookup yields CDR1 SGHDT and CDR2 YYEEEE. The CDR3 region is CASSLAGADYEQYF. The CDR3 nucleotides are TGTGCCAGCAGCTTGGCAGGGGCGGACTACGAGCAGTACTTC.

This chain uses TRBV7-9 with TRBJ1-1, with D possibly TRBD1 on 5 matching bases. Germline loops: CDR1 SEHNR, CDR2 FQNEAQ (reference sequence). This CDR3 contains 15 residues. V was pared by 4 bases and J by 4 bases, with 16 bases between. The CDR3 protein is CASSSWDSEGTEAFF. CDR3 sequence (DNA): TGTGCCAGCAGCTCCTGGGACTCGGAGGGCACTGAAGCTTTCTTT.

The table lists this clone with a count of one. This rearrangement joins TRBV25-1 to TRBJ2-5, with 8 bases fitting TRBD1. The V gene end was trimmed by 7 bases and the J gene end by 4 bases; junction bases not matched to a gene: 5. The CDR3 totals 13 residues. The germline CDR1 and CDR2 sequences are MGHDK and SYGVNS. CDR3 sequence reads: CASTPGGAETQYF. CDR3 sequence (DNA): TGTGCCAGCACGCCAGGGGGCGCAGAGACCCAGTACTTC. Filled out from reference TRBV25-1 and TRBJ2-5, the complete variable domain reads EADIYQTPRYLVIGTGKKITLECSQTMGHDKMYWYQQDPGMELHLIHYSYGVNSTEKGDLSSESTVSRIRTEHFPLTLESARPSHTSQYLCASTPGGAETQYFGPGTRLLVL.

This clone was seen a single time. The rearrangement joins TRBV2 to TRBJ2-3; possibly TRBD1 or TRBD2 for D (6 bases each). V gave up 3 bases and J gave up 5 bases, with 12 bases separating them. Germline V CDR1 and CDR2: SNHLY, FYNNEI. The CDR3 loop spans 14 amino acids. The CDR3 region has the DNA TGTGCCAGCAGTGACCAGGGGCGGGAAGATACGCAGTATTTT. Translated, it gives CASSDQGREDTQYF.

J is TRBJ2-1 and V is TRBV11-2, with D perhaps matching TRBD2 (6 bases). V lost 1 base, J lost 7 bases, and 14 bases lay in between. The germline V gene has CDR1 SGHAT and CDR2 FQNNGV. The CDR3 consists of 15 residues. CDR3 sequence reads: CASSLATGAENEQFF. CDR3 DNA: TGTGCCAGCAGCTTAGCGACGGGAGCGGAGAATGAGCAGTTCTTC.

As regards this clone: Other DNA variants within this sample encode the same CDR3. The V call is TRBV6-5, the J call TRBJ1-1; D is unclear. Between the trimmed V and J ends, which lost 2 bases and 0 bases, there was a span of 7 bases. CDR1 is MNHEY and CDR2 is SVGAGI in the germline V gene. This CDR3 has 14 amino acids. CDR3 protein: CASSYGHLNTEAFF. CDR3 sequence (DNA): TGTGCCAGCAGTTACGGGCACCTGAACACTGAAGCTTTCTTT.